Sequencing of this T cell receptor beta chain was carried out in a study of blood T cell repertoires in COVID-19. Method: immunoSEQ multiplex PCR; TCRdb's copy keeps in-frame clones and lacks some. The repertoire holds 200,000 to 250,000 clones, with 84% as singletons. The CDR3 contains 15 residues. J was trimmed by 2 bases and V by 6 bases; bases with no gene match: 7. The germline V gene encodes CDR1 LNHDA and CDR2 SQIVND (reference sequence). The sequencing sample was made of peripheral blood. This TCR was sampled from a woman aged 80 or older with active or convalescent COVID-19. V and J are TRBV19 and TRBJ2-3; 8 bases are a match to TRBD2. CDR3: CASRRASGPTDTQYF. The CDR3 region has the DNA TGTGCCAGTAGACGAGCTAGCGGGCCCACAGATACGCAGTATTTT. Complete variable domain (other parts from reference TRBV19 and TRBJ2-3): DGGITQSPKYLFRKEGQNVTLSCEQNLNHDAMYWYRQDPGQGLRLIYYSQIVNDFQKGDIAEGYSVSREKKESFPLTVTSAQKNPTAFYLCASRRASGPTDTQYFGPGTRLTVL.